The 15 T cell receptor beta chains below were found in one sample sequenced in a study of blood T cell repertoires in COVID-19 (dated by TCRdb to the early 2020s). The library was made by the immunoSEQ multiplex PCR assay. TCRdb's version of the immuneACCESS table is confined to in-frame rearrangements and falls short of the full clone set. An unresolved V gene accounts for under half of the shortfall where checked; the remainder is of unknown origin. This sample comprises fewer than 300,000 clones, 75% to 90% of them detected only once. The ten largest make up 8.6% of the sample. The sequencing input was peripheral blood. Receptors were obtained from a human donor in a cohort sampled during active COVID-19.

The rearrangement uses TRBV21-1 and TRBJ2-3; the table assigns TRBD2, which was not confirmed against the DNA. TRBV21-1 has pseudogene status. The CDR3 sequence is 18 residues long. This CDR3 is CASSKAPSGGPGTDTQYF. The CDR3 DNA reads TGTGCCAGCAGCAAAGCTCCTAGCGGGGGGCCTGGTACAGATACGCAGTATTTT.

The chain has TRBV27 and TRBJ1-5, with D possibly matching TRBD1 (5 bases). The germline gives CDR1 MNHEY, CDR2 SMNVEV (reference sequence). Trimming stripped 5 bases from V and 4 bases from J, with 15 bases between. The CDR3 totals 15 residues. CDR3 in amino acids: CASSPGSGWNQPQHF. In nucleotides, the CDR3 is TGTGCCAGCAGTCCAGGGTCAGGGTGGAATCAGCCCCAGCATTTT.

The V gene is TRBV10-3, the J gene TRBJ2-7; 7 nucleotides agree with TRBD1. The CDR3 totals 14 residues. Germline lookup yields CDR1 ENHRY and CDR2 SYGVKD. Trimming at V came to 7 bases and at J to 7 bases, leaving 13 bases not matched to a gene. DNA for the CDR3: TGTGCCATCAAGGGGGCAGAGACTACGGGGGAGCAGTACTTC. Translating it yields CAIKGAETTGEQYF.

This chain connects TRBV28 to TRBJ2-3, with 7 bases fitting TRBD1. V was clipped by 1 base and J by 3 bases; unmatched bases: 4. Germline V gene data show CDR1 as MDHEN and CDR2 as SYDVKM. The CDR3 covers 15 residues. The CDR3 coding sequence is TGTGCCAGCAGTTTATACGGCAGGGGGACAGATACGCAGTATTTT. Translating it yields CASSLYGRGTDTQYF.

The V call is TRBV6-5, the J call TRBJ2-7, with 10 positions matching TRBD2. The CDR3 loop spans 13 amino acids. Germline V gene sequence: CDR1 MNHEY, CDR2 SVGAGI. Trimming removed 6 bases from V and 9 bases from J; junction bases left unmatched: 8. Here the CDR3 DNA reads TGTGCCAGCAGGCAGGCGACTAGCGGGCGGCAGTACTTC. Translating it yields CASRQATSGRQYF.

The chain combines TRBV5-8 with TRBJ2-1; D unresolved. Deletions cut 4 bases from V and 4 bases from J, with 9 bases between. Germline values: CDR1 SGHTS, CDR2 YDEGEE. CDR3 length: 13 amino acids. DNA for the CDR3: TGTGCCAGCAGCCCATACAATTACAATGAGCAGTTCTTC. Residues: CASSPYNYNEQFF.

In the case of this clone: Other DNA variants within this sample encode the same CDR3. The chain has TRBV28 and TRBJ1-6; D remains ambiguous. The CDR3 is 13 residues long. With 9 bases removed from V and 2 bases from J, the gap between germline ends came to 8 bases. The germline V gene encodes CDR1 MDHEN and CDR2 SYDVKM. CDR3 in DNA: TGTGCCAGTCAGGCCCCCTATAATTCACCCCTCCACTTT. It translates to CASQAPYNSPLHF.

The chain combines TRBV3-1 (or the pseudogene TRBV3-2) with TRBJ1-5, with 8 nucleotides matching TRBD1. The CDR3 is 13 amino acids. J gave up 5 bases and V 5 bases, and 2 bases lay outside the gene matches. Per the germline V gene, CDR1 is LGHDT and CDR2 is YNNKEL (reference sequence). The CDR3 region is CASSNRGDQPQHF. For the CDR3, the DNA is TGTGCCAGCAGCAACAGGGGGGATCAGCCCCAGCATTTT.

The chain uses TRBV21-1 and TRBJ1-1; TRBD1 is taken as the D call from the table, unchecked against the DNA. TRBV21-1 counts as a pseudogene. This CDR3 comprises 16 residues. This chain's CDR3 is CASSKGLGTANTEAFF. For the CDR3, the DNA is TGTGCCAGCAGCAAAGGGTTAGGGACAGCGAACACTGAAGCTTTCTTT.

V and J are TRBV7-8 and TRBJ1-4; 8 positions match TRBD1. Germline values: CDR1 SGHVS, CDR2 FQNEAQ. J was trimmed by 7 bases and V by 6 bases; bases with no gene match: 19. CDR3 length: 18 residues. The CDR3 DNA is TGTGCCAGCAGGCGACTTGGACAGGGAGGGTCGTTTGGTGAAAAACTGTTTTTT. This encodes CASRRLGQGGSFGEKLFF.

This chain joins TRBV4-1 and TRBJ2-5, with 8 positions matching TRBD1. The germline gives CDR1 MGHRA, CDR2 YSYEKL. The V and J ends lost 0 bases and 4 bases, in that order; junction bases with no gene match: 7. The CDR3 is 16 amino acids. In nucleotides, the CDR3 is TGCGCCAGCAGCCAAGAAGGACAGGGCGCAAGAGAGACCCAGTACTTC. It is translated as CASSQEGQGARETQYF.

The chain uses TRBV18 and TRBJ2-7, with 10 bases that match TRBD1. V shed 0 bases, J shed 2 bases, and the junction held 1 base outside the gene matches. Germline-derived CDR1 and CDR2 are KGHSH and LQKENI. The CDR3 contains 15 residues. The DNA of the CDR3 is TGTGCCAGCTCACCACCGGACAGGGGGGCCTACGAGCAGTACTTC. Residues: CASSPPDRGAYEQYF.

Only one count was recorded for this clone. The chain is built from TRBV5-4 and TRBJ2-7, with TRBD2 matching over 9 bases. The ends lost 0 bases at V and 4 bases at J; junction bases unmatched: 11. The germline CDR1 and CDR2 sequences are SGHNT and YYREEE (reference sequence). This CDR3 is built from 17 residues. The CDR3 sequence is CASSLGREGLSVYEQYF. Written as DNA, the CDR3 is TGTGCCAGCAGCTTGGGGCGGGAGGGCTTGTCGGTATACGAGCAGTACTTC.

This chain connects TRBV6-2 or TRBV6-3 to TRBJ2-5, with D possibly TRBD1 on 6 matching bases. CDR1 is MNHEY and CDR2 is SVGEGT in the germline V gene. Trimming pared 6 bases from V and 5 bases from J, leaving 19 bases between. This CDR3 has 15 residues. In DNA, the CDR3 is TGTGCCAGCAGCCATAGTACAGGGACCAGGGAGACCCAGTACTTC. Translated, it gives CASSHSTGTRETQYF.

This chain uses TRBV7-8 with TRBJ2-5; 7 bases line up with TRBD2. After removal of 5 bases from V and 5 bases from J, the junction contained 8 bases not matched to a gene. Germline V gene sequence: CDR1 SGHVS, CDR2 FQNEAQ. CDR3 length: 14 residues. The chain's CDR3 is CASSPRLAGETQYF. CDR3 DNA: TGTGCCAGCAGCCCCCGACTAGCCGGCGAGACCCAGTACTTC.